This TCR beta chain was profiled in a study of cytomegalovirus exposure and HLA in healthy donors. PCR amplification relied on 60 Vbeta primers (plus 13 Jbeta primers). Clones were sequenced by immunoSEQ multiplex PCR, and TCRdb holds only the in-frame ones, with some missing. The table shows fewer than 100,000 clones, with 77% occurring only once. V was clipped by 5 bases and J by 4 bases, with 9 bases between them. Germline loops: CDR1 SEHNR, CDR2 FQNEAQ (reference sequence). The length of the CDR3 is 13 residues. This clone was observed a single time. The antigen remains undetermined. Study-level findings and limits: V- and J-gene trimming of TCR beta was linked (in a later analysis) to a missense DCLRE1C variant.

The sample consisted of PBMCs. The chain employs TRBV7-9 and TRBJ2-1; a possible D gene is TRBD2 (5 bases). The clonotype comes from a female donor in good health and CMV-seronegative. CDR3 sequence (DNA): TGTGCCAGCAGCCTAACTAGTTACAATGAGCAGTTCTTC. This encodes CASSLTSYNEQFF. Based on the CDR3 plus reference TRBV7-9 and TRBJ2-1, the full variable domain is DTGVSQNPRHKITKRGQNVTFRCDPISEHNRLYWYRQTLGQGPEFLTYFQNEAQLEKSRLLSDRFSAERPKGSFSTLEIQRTEQGDSAMYLCASSLTSYNEQFFGPGTRLTVL.